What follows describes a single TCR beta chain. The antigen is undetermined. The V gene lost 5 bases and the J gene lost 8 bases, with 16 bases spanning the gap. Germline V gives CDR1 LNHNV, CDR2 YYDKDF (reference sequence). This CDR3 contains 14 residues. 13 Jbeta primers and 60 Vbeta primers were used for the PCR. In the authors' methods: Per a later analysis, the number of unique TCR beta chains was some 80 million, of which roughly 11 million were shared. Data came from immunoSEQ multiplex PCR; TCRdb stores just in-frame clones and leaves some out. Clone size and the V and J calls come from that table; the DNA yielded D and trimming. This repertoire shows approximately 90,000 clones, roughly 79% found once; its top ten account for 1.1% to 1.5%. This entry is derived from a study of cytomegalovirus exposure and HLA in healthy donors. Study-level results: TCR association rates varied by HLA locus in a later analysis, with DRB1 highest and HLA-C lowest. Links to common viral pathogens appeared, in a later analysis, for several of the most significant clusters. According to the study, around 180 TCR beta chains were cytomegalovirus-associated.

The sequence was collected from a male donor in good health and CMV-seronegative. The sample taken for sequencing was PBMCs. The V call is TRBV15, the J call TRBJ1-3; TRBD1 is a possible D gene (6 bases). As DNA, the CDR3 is TGTGCCACCAGCCTAGCGGGGGGGCAGGACACCATATATTTT. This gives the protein CATSLAGGQDTIYF.